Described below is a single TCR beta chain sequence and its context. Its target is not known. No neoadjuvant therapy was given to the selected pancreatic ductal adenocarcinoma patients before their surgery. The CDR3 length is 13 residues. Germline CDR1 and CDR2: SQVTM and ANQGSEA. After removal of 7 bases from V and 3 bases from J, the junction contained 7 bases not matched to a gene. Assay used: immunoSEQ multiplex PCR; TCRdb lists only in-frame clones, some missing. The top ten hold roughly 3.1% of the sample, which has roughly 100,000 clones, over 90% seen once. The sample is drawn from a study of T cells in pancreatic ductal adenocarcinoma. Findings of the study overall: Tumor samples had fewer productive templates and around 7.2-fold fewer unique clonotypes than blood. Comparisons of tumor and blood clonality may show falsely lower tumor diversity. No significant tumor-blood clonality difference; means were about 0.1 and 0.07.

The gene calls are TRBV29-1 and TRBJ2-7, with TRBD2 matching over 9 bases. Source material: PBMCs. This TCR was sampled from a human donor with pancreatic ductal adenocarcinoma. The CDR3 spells CSAREGGGYEQYF. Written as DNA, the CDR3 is TGCAGCGCGCGGGAGGGAGGGGGCTACGAGCAGTACTTC.